Listed below are T cell receptor beta chains from one sample, sequenced in a study of blood T cell repertoires in COVID-19. Repertoires were generated with immunoSEQ multiplex PCR, while TCRdb's copy carries only in-frame clones and drops some. The table records 120,000 to 150,000 clones, 70% to 90% of them present only once. The sample taken for sequencing was PBMCs or T cells enriched from blood (not recorded which). The receptors originated from a woman aged 25 to 45 with acute COVID-19. CDR3s include the opening cysteine and the closing phenylalanine or tryptophan. D genes are given only for firm matches. Clone sizes are given selectively: once, few, many, or a class where the clone is expanded.

V gene: TRBV6-5
J gene: TRBJ1-5
D gene: .
clone size: .
CDR3 protein: CASSYSSRGQPQHF
CDR3 DNA: TGTGCCAGCAGTTACTCGAGCAGGGGTCAGCCCCAGCATTTT

V gene: TRBV20-1
J gene: TRBJ1-6
D gene: .
clone size: .
CDR3 protein: CSAPGNSPLHF
CDR3 DNA: TGCAGTGCTCCAGGGAATTCACCCCTCCACTTT

V gene: TRBV3-1/TRBV3-2
J gene: TRBJ2-3
D gene: .
clone size: .
CDR3 protein: CASSLSVDTQYF
CDR3 DNA: TGTGCCAGCAGCCTCTCGGTAGATACGCAGTATTTT

V gene: TRBV28
J gene: TRBJ2-7
D gene: TRBD2
clone size: .
CDR3 protein: CASSPAGLSGSVYEQYF
CDR3 DNA: TGTGCCAGCAGTCCAGCCGGGCTGAGCGGGAGTGTATACGAGCAGTACTTC

V gene: TRBV18
J gene: TRBJ1-2
D gene: .
clone size: .
CDR3 protein: CASSPDSNYGYTF
CDR3 DNA: TGTGCCAGCTCACCGGACAGCAACTATGGCTACACCTTC

V gene: TRBV6-2/TRBV6-3
J gene: TRBJ2-5
D gene: .
clone size: .
CDR3 protein: CASSSGSGDTQETQYF
CDR3 DNA: TGTGCCAGCAGTTCGGGGAGCGGGGACACCCAAGAGACCCAGTACTTC

V gene: TRBV4-3
J gene: TRBJ2-2
D gene: TRBD1
clone size: once
CDR3 protein: CASSQEGTGLTGELFF
CDR3 DNA: TGCGCCAGCAGCCAAGAAGGGACAGGGCTTACCGGGGAGCTGTTTTTT

V gene: TRBV10-3
J gene: TRBJ2-2
D gene: .
clone size: .
CDR3 protein: CAILTGNTGELFF
CDR3 DNA: TGTGCCATCCTAACAGGGAACACCGGGGAGCTGTTTTTT

V gene: TRBV6-6
J gene: TRBJ2-3
D gene: TRBD2
clone size: few
CDR3 protein: CASSGTSVTDTQYF
CDR3 DNA: TGTGCCAGCAGCGGGACTAGCGTCACAGATACGCAGTATTTT

V gene: TRBV28
J gene: TRBJ1-2
D gene: .
clone size: once
CDR3 protein: CASSLGGEGYYGYTF
CDR3 DNA: TGTGCCAGCAGTTTAGGAGGGGAGGGTTACTATGGCTACACCTTC

V gene: TRBV7-2
J gene: TRBJ1-2
D gene: TRBD1
clone size: .
CDR3 protein: CASSRIGQAAGYTF
CDR3 DNA: TGTGCCAGCAGCCGTATTGGACAGGCCGCTGGCTACACCTTC

V gene: TRBV28
J gene: TRBJ1-1
D gene: TRBD1
clone size: .
CDR3 protein: CASAQGALGTEAFF
CDR3 DNA: TGTGCCAGCGCCCAGGGGGCGTTGGGCACTGAAGCTTTCTTT

V gene: TRBV11-3
J gene: TRBJ1-1
D gene: TRBD1
clone size: .
CDR3 protein: CASSRDSLGEAFF
CDR3 DNA: TGTGCCAGCAGCCGGGACAGTTTGGGTGAAGCTTTCTTT

V gene: TRBV3-1/TRBV3-2
J gene: TRBJ1-3
D gene: .
clone size: few
CDR3 protein: CASSQSRFLGNTIYF
CDR3 DNA: TGTGCCAGCAGCCAAAGCAGGTTCTTAGGAAACACCATATATTTT

V gene: TRBV10-3
J gene: TRBJ2-3
D gene: TRBD2
clone size: .
CDR3 protein: CAIRGLEKGDTQYF
CDR3 DNA: TGTGCCATCAGGGGACTAGAAAAGGGTGATACGCAGTATTTT

V gene: TRBV11-3
J gene: TRBJ2-5
D gene: .
clone size: .
CDR3 protein: CASSLHYQETQYF
CDR3 DNA: TGTGCCAGCAGCTTGCACTATCAAGAGACCCAGTACTTC

V gene: TRBV7-8
J gene: TRBJ1-2
D gene: TRBD1
clone size: .
CDR3 protein: CASSRAPGARQGIVDGYTF
CDR3 DNA: TGTGCCAGCAGCCGAGCACCGGGGGCGCGACAGGGAATCGTGGATGGCTACACCTTC

V gene: TRBV6-4
J gene: TRBJ2-3
D gene: .
clone size: .
CDR3 protein: CATGTYDTDTQYF
CDR3 DNA: TGTGCCACCGGGACATACGACACAGATACGCAGTATTTT

V gene: TRBV7-9
J gene: TRBJ1-2
D gene: TRBD1
clone size: .
CDR3 protein: CASSLAGTGYGYTF
CDR3 DNA: TGTGCCAGCAGCTTAGCTGGGACAGGTTATGGCTACACCTTC

V gene: TRBV7-2
J gene: TRBJ2-1
D gene: TRBD1
clone size: .
CDR3 protein: CASSRDRATGEQFF
CDR3 DNA: TGTGCCAGCAGCCGGGACAGGGCGACGGGTGAGCAGTTCTTC

V gene: TRBV4-1
J gene: TRBJ2-3
D gene: .
clone size: .
CDR3 protein: CASSQDLGPKEQYF
CDR3 DNA: TGCGCCAGCAGCCAAGATTTGGGGCCGAAGGAGCAGTATTTT

V gene: TRBV9
J gene: TRBJ2-3
D gene: .
clone size: .
CDR3 protein: CASSVSGTQYF
CDR3 DNA: TGTGCCAGCAGCGTCTCGGGTACGCAGTATTTT

V gene: TRBV7-2
J gene: TRBJ2-7
D gene: .
clone size: .
CDR3 protein: CASRENSFEISYEQYF
CDR3 DNA: TGTGCCAGCAGGGAAAACAGCTTCGAAATCTCCTACGAGCAGTACTTC

V gene: TRBV18
J gene: TRBJ2-2
D gene: TRBD2
clone size: .
CDR3 protein: CASSPRALAGVYTGELFF
CDR3 DNA: TGTGCCAGCTCACCACGGGCCCTAGCGGGAGTATACACCGGGGAGCTGTTTTTT

V gene: TRBV14
J gene: TRBJ2-5
D gene: .
clone size: .
CDR3 protein: CASSQDSQRAETQYF
CDR3 DNA: TGTGCCAGCAGCCAAGATTCCCAGCGGGCAGAGACCCAGTACTTC

V gene: TRBV7-9
J gene: TRBJ1-2
D gene: TRBD1
clone size: .
CDR3 protein: CASSDGTGEGYGYTF
CDR3 DNA: TGTGCCAGCAGCGATGGGACAGGGGAAGGCTATGGCTACACCTTC

V gene: TRBV12-5
J gene: TRBJ2-5
D gene: .
clone size: .
CDR3 protein: CASASTTGYQETQYF
CDR3 DNA: TGTGCTAGTGCTTCCACTACAGGGTACCAAGAGACCCAGTACTTC

V gene: TRBV7-2
J gene: TRBJ2-5
D gene: .
clone size: .
CDR3 protein: CASSLVWYRAQETQYF
CDR3 DNA: TGTGCCAGCAGCTTAGTCTGGTACAGGGCCCAAGAGACCCAGTACTTC

V gene: TRBV7-3
J gene: TRBJ2-7
D gene: .
clone size: few
CDR3 protein: CASSIELGYEQYF
CDR3 DNA: TGTGCCAGCAGCATCGAGCTAGGCTACGAGCAGTACTTC

V gene: TRBV18
J gene: TRBJ2-2
D gene: .
clone size: .
CDR3 protein: CASSSIAAGELFF
CDR3 DNA: TGTGCCAGCTCCTCCATAGCCGCCGGGGAGCTGTTTTTT

V gene: TRBV5-6
J gene: TRBJ1-2
D gene: .
clone size: .
CDR3 protein: CASSLVGGGYTF
CDR3 DNA: TGTGCCAGCAGCTTGGTAGGAGGGGGCTACACCTTC

V gene: TRBV5-1
J gene: TRBJ1-1
D gene: TRBD1
clone size: .
CDR3 protein: CASSLQMTGVAEAFF
CDR3 DNA: TGCGCCAGCAGCCTTCAGATGACAGGGGTCGCTGAAGCTTTCTTT

V gene: TRBV5-4
J gene: TRBJ2-7
D gene: .
clone size: .
CDR3 protein: CASSTTTGSYEQYF
CDR3 DNA: TGTGCCAGCAGCACCACGACAGGTTCATACGAGCAGTACTTC

V gene: TRBV2
J gene: TRBJ1-6
D gene: .
clone size: .
CDR3 protein: CASIGQGGSPLHF
CDR3 DNA: TGTGCCAGCATCGGGCAGGGAGGGTCACCCCTCCACTTT

V gene: TRBV7-2
J gene: TRBJ1-5
D gene: .
clone size: .
CDR3 protein: CASSLGGPGNQPQHF
CDR3 DNA: TGTGCCAGCAGCTTAGGGGGCCCGGGCAATCAGCCCCAGCATTTT

V gene: TRBV4-2
J gene: TRBJ2-6
D gene: .
clone size: .
CDR3 protein: CASSQEKSSGANVLTF
CDR3 DNA: TGTGCCAGCAGCCAAGAGAAGAGCTCTGGGGCCAACGTCCTGACTTTC

V gene: TRBV5-8
J gene: TRBJ2-4
D gene: TRBD2
clone size: once
CDR3 protein: CASRQSGSVIQYF
CDR3 DNA: TGTGCCAGCAGGCAAAGCGGGAGTGTCATTCAGTACTTC

V gene: TRBV9
J gene: TRBJ2-1
D gene: TRBD2
clone size: .
CDR3 protein: CASSVMGREGGNEQFF
CDR3 DNA: TGTGCCAGCAGCGTTATGGGGAGGGAGGGAGGCAATGAGCAGTTCTTC

V gene: TRBV25-1
J gene: TRBJ2-7
D gene: .
clone size: .
CDR3 protein: CASSEAGNLAYEQYF
CDR3 DNA: TGTGCCAGCAGTGAGGCAGGGAATTTGGCCTACGAGCAGTACTTC

V gene: TRBV2
J gene: TRBJ2-1
D gene: TRBD1
clone size: .
CDR3 protein: CASSTNLGGAEQFF
CDR3 DNA: TGTGCCAGCAGTACCAACTTAGGGGGCGCTGAGCAGTTCTTC

V gene: TRBV27
J gene: TRBJ1-4
D gene: TRBD1
clone size: .
CDR3 protein: CASSLSRTGSATNEKLFF
CDR3 DNA: TGTGCCAGCAGTTTATCTCGGACAGGGTCAGCAACTAATGAAAAACTGTTTTTT

V gene: TRBV15
J gene: TRBJ2-7
D gene: TRBD2
clone size: .
CDR3 protein: CATFGGNPSYEQYF
CDR3 DNA: TGTGCCACATTCGGGGGGAATCCCTCCTACGAGCAGTACTTC

V gene: TRBV28
J gene: TRBJ1-2
D gene: .
clone size: .
CDR3 protein: CASAKSISYGYTF
CDR3 DNA: TGTGCCAGCGCCAAAAGCATTAGCTATGGCTACACCTTC

V gene: TRBV12-3/TRBV12-4
J gene: TRBJ2-5
D gene: .
clone size: .
CDR3 protein: CASRIQGRETQYF
CDR3 DNA: TGTGCCAGCAGGATACAGGGTCGTGAGACCCAGTACTTC

V gene: TRBV2
J gene: TRBJ1-1
D gene: TRBD1
clone size: few
CDR3 protein: CASRVTGTGFRTEAFF
CDR3 DNA: TGTGCCAGCAGGGTGACCGGGACAGGGTTTCGAACTGAAGCTTTCTTT

V gene: TRBV6-2/TRBV6-3
J gene: TRBJ1-2
D gene: TRBD1
clone size: .
CDR3 protein: CASSWTGEVGYTF
CDR3 DNA: TGTGCCAGCAGTTGGACAGGGGAGGTTGGCTACACCTTC

V gene: TRBV6-1
J gene: TRBJ2-7
D gene: .
clone size: .
CDR3 protein: CASSEGQDYEQYF
CDR3 DNA: TGTGCCAGCAGTGAAGGGCAGGACTACGAGCAGTACTTC

V gene: TRBV24-1
J gene: TRBJ2-1
D gene: TRBD2
clone size: once
CDR3 protein: CATSDPGLAAYNEQFF
CDR3 DNA: TGTGCCACCAGTGATCCGGGACTAGCGGCCTACAATGAGCAGTTCTTC

V gene: TRBV20-1
J gene: TRBJ2-7
D gene: TRBD2
clone size: .
CDR3 protein: CSASGTGLAYEQYF
CDR3 DNA: TGCAGTGCTAGTGGGACCGGACTAGCCTACGAGCAGTACTTC

V gene: TRBV11-3
J gene: TRBJ1-2
D gene: TRBD1
clone size: .
CDR3 protein: CASSLGTGGEYTF
CDR3 DNA: TGTGCCAGCAGCTTGGGGACAGGGGGAGAGTACACCTTC

V gene: TRBV12-1
J gene: TRBJ1-3
D gene: .
clone size: .
CDR3 protein: CASSFGDRGNTIYF
CDR3 DNA: TGTGCCAGCAGCTTTGGGGACAGGGGAAACACCATATATTTT

V gene: TRBV28
J gene: TRBJ1-2
D gene: TRBD1
clone size: .
CDR3 protein: CASSFPSTGGRGGYTF
CDR3 DNA: TGTGCCAGCAGCTTTCCCTCGACAGGGGGTCGGGGTGGCTACACCTTC

V gene: TRBV9
J gene: TRBJ2-3
D gene: .
clone size: few
CDR3 protein: CASSLQGLTYSTDTQYF
CDR3 DNA: TGTGCCAGCAGCCTTCAGGGTCTCACTTATAGCACAGATACGCAGTATTTT

V gene: TRBV5-1
J gene: TRBJ2-3
D gene: TRBD1
clone size: .
CDR3 protein: CASARQGENTDTQYF
CDR3 DNA: TGCGCCAGCGCCCGACAGGGTGAAAACACAGATACGCAGTATTTT

V gene: TRBV5-5
J gene: TRBJ2-7
D gene: .
clone size: .
CDR3 protein: CASSFLDFRYEQYF
CDR3 DNA: TGTGCCAGCAGCTTTCTTGATTTTCGGTACGAGCAGTACTTC

V gene: TRBV7-8
J gene: TRBJ1-2
D gene: TRBD1
clone size: .
CDR3 protein: CASSLIGTPGGAVGYTF
CDR3 DNA: TGTGCCAGCAGCCTAATAGGGACCCCAGGGGGCGCGGTCGGCTACACCTTC

V gene: TRBV19
J gene: TRBJ1-1
D gene: .
clone size: .
CDR3 protein: CASSIYQVAFF
CDR3 DNA: TGTGCCAGTAGTATCTACCAGGTAGCTTTCTTT